The 31 T cell receptor beta chains listed next were all sequenced from one sample in a study of cytomegalovirus exposure and HLA in healthy donors. The PCR employed 60 Vbeta primers together with 13 Jbeta primers. TCRdb's table, derived via immunoSEQ multiplex PCR, lists solely in-frame clones and lacks some. Of about 59,000 clones in the sample, 75% to 85% are singletons; the top ten hold 1.5% to 2%. The sequenced sample was PBMCs. The receptors were gathered from a human donor in good health.

The chain is built from TRBV6-4 and TRBJ1-5; a possible D gene is TRBD1 (5 bases). This CDR3 is 13 amino acids long. Trimming removed 0 bases from V and 6 bases from J, with 6 bases in between. Looked up from germline, CDR1 is MRHNA and CDR2 is SNTAGT. The CDR3 loop is CASSDSGVQPQHF. The CDR3 DNA is TGTGCCAGCAGTGACTCAGGGGTTCAGCCCCAGCATTTT.

The chain joins TRBV13 to TRBJ2-7, with 9 bases that match TRBD1. This CDR3 is 15 amino acids long. The ends lost 5 bases at V and 0 bases at J; junction bases unmatched: 5. Germline CDR1 and CDR2: PRHDT and FYEKMQ (reference sequence). The CDR3 region is CASSHRDRASYEQYF. CDR3 in DNA: TGTGCCAGCAGCCACCGGGACAGGGCCTCCTACGAGCAGTACTTC.

This clone was picked up one time. V and J are TRBV11-2 and TRBJ2-5; no clear D gene. The better agreement between TRBJ2-7 and the DNA end casts doubt on the J call. CDR1 and CDR2 from the germline V gene are SGHAT and FQNNGV. The CDR3 length is 16 residues. CDR3 loop: CASSSRLILRLDEQYF. DNA for the CDR3: TGTGCCAGCAGCTCCCGACTGATCCTCCGCCTAGACGAGCAGTACTTC.

The chain recombines TRBV7-2 with TRBJ1-4; D ambiguous. This CDR3 is 16 amino acids long. The V end lost 0 bases, the J end lost 0 bases, and 8 bases lay between the germline ends. From germline, CDR1 is SGHTA and CDR2 FQGNSA. CDR3 residues: CASSLAAGTTNEKLFF. CDR3 in DNA: TGTGCCAGCAGCTTAGCGGCGGGGACAACTAATGAAAAACTGTTTTTT.

The J gene is TRBJ2-7, the V gene TRBV6-5; 11 bases match TRBD2. V was pared by 6 bases and J by 7 bases, with 11 bases of the junction left unmatched. The CDR3 spans 15 residues. Germline-derived CDR1 and CDR2 are MNHEY and SVGAGI. CDR3 sequence: CASRPLAGGPGEQYF. In DNA, the CDR3 is TGTGCCAGCAGGCCTTTAGCGGGGGGGCCGGGTGAGCAGTACTTC.

J is TRBJ1-3 and V is TRBV7-2; unclear D gene. The germline gives CDR1 SGHTA, CDR2 FQGNSA. The CDR3 runs to 14 residues. V was shortened by 3 bases and J by 4 bases, with 10 bases between the two germline ends. CDR3 sequence reads: CASSFRDIGNTIYF. The CDR3 DNA is TGTGCCAGCAGCTTCCGGGATATAGGAAACACCATATATTTT.

The gene calls are TRBV2 and TRBJ1-1, with unresolved D. This CDR3 has 14 residues. From germline, CDR1 is SNHLY and CDR2 FYNNEI. Trimming took 5 bases from V and 6 from J, leaving 16 bases between them. The CDR3 bases are TGTGCCAGCAGTCTTACAAGAAACAACGCTGAAGCTTTCTTT. Its protein is CASSLTRNNAEAFF.

The chain couples TRBV7-2 to TRBJ2-5; D remains ambiguous. This CDR3 region has 11 residues. From germline, CDR1 is SGHTA and CDR2 FQGNSA. Trimming removed 2 bases at V and 5 bases at J, with 3 bases between. CDR3: CASSLLETQYF. CDR3 bases: TGTGCCAGCAGCTTACTGGAGACCCAGTACTTC.

This sequence joins TRBV5-1 and TRBJ2-3, with 12 bases matching TRBD2. Germline lookup yields CDR1 SGHRS and CDR2 YFSETQ. CDR3 length: 14 amino acids. The J segment lost 2 bases and the V segment lost 9 bases, leaving 4 bases of the junction unmatched. CDR3 loop: CATRLAGDTDTQYF. For the CDR3, the DNA is TGCGCCACCAGACTAGCGGGGGACACAGATACGCAGTATTTT.

This sequence joins TRBV9 and TRBJ1-3; no definite D call. The CDR3 extends over 15 amino acids. Per germline, CDR1 SGDLS and CDR2 YYNGEE. Trimming stripped 0 bases from V and 0 bases from J, with 7 bases between. CDR3 region: CASSVVADSGNTIYF. The CDR3 DNA follows: TGTGCCAGCAGCGTAGTAGCGGACTCTGGAAACACCATATATTTT.

V usage is TRBV7-8 and J usage is TRBJ2-7, with a possible D match to TRBD2 (5 bases). The CDR3 extends over 12 amino acids. Germline V lookup: CDR1 SGHVS, CDR2 FQNEAQ. Between the trimmed V and J ends, which lost 5 bases and 2 bases, there was a span of 7 bases. In nucleotides, the CDR3 is TGTGCCAGCAGCCCCGGGGCCTACGAGCAGTACTTC. This gives the protein CASSPGAYEQYF. The complete variable domain, with remaining parts taken from reference TRBV7-8 and TRBJ2-7, reads GAGVSQSPRYKVAKRGQDVALRCDPISGHVSLFWYQQALGQGPEFLTYFQNEAQLDKSGLPSDRFFAERPEGSVSTLKIQRTQQEDSAVYLCASSPGAYEQYFGPGTRLTVT.

The V and J genes are TRBV7-2 and TRBJ2-5; D is possibly TRBD1 (5 bases). V gave up 3 bases and J gave up 3 bases, with 5 bases separating them. In germline, CDR1 is SGHTA, CDR2 FQGNSA. This CDR3 spans 12 amino acids. CDR3 loop: CASSLDKETQYF. The CDR3 DNA is TGTGCCAGCAGCTTGGACAAAGAGACCCAGTACTTC.

CDR3 in amino acids: CASSHPGTNPTDTQYF. As DNA, the CDR3 is TGTGCCAGCAGCCATCCCGGGACTAACCCCACAGATACGCAGTATTTT. The chain employs TRBV5-4 and TRBJ2-3; 7 nucleotides agree with TRBD2. The ends lost 4 bases at V and 2 bases at J; junction bases unmatched: 10. The germline V gene encodes CDR1 SGHNT and CDR2 YYREEE (reference sequence). The CDR3 length is 16 residues.

The J gene is TRBJ2-7, the V gene TRBV11-1; 9 bases fit TRBD1. After removal of 2 bases from V and 2 bases from J, the junction contained 4 bases not matched to a gene. This CDR3 comprises 15 residues. Germline lookup yields CDR1 SGHAT and CDR2 FQDESV (reference sequence). CDR3 in DNA: TGTGCCAGCAGCTTATGGGGACAGGGACCCTACGAGCAGTACTTC. Its translation is CASSLWGQGPYEQYF.

J is TRBJ2-2 and V is TRBV7-8, with 8 bases lining up with TRBD2. Germline CDR1 and CDR2: SGHVS and FQNEAQ. Trimming removed 7 bases from V and 9 bases from J; junction bases left unmatched: 16. The CDR3 spans 16 residues. CDR3 bases: TGTGCCAGCATGGGTCATAAACTAGCGGTTGGGTGGGAGCTGTTTTTT. It yields the protein CASMGHKLAVGWELFF.

The chain recombines TRBV30 with TRBJ2-5; 12 bases map to TRBD2. The CDR3 runs 17 residues. V gave up 3 bases and J gave up 5 bases; unmatched junction bases: 13. Germline CDR1 reads GTSNPN; CDR2 reads SVGIG (reference sequence). For the CDR3, the DNA is TGTGCCTGGAGAGCGACTAGCGGGAGTGATCTTAGGGAGACCCAGTACTTC. Protein: CAWRATSGSDLRETQYF.

The gene calls are TRBV18 and TRBJ1-1; the D is unclear. The V gene lost 3 bases and the J gene lost 0 bases, with 11 bases spanning the gap. CDR1 KGHSH and CDR2 LQKENI come from the germline V gene. The CDR3 is 15 residues long. The CDR3 bases are TGTGCCAGCTCACCCTCCGGGAACGTGAACACTGAAGCTTTCTTT. This gives the protein CASSPSGNVNTEAFF.

This rearrangement joins TRBV11-2 to TRBJ2-7; no reliable D call. The germline V gene encodes CDR1 SGHAT and CDR2 FQNNGV. The length of the CDR3 is 16 residues. Between the trimmed V and J ends, which lost 5 bases and 2 bases, there was a span of 19 bases. The CDR3 DNA reads TGTGCCAGCAGCCCAGGTGTGATCGAGCCTACCTACGAGCAGTACTTC. Encoded protein: CASSPGVIEPTYEQYF. The variable domain in full, completed from reference TRBV11-2 and TRBJ2-7, reads EAGVAQSPRYKIIEKRQSVAFWCNPISGHATLYWYQQILGQGPKLLIQFQNNGVVDDSQLPKDRFSAERLKGVDSTLKIQPAKLEDSAVYLCASSPGVIEPTYEQYFGPGTRLTVT.

The genes are TRBV5-5 and TRBJ2-6; the D gene is possibly TRBD1 (6 bases). With 3 bases removed from V and 1 base from J, the gap between germline ends came to 8 bases. Germline lookup yields CDR1 SGHKS and CDR2 YYEKEE (reference sequence). The length of the CDR3 is 15 residues. The CDR3 DNA follows: TGTGCCAGCAGCTCCCAGGGGTCTGGGGCCAACGTCCTGACTTTC. Protein sequence: CASSSQGSGANVLTF.

Worth noting for this clone: A much larger clonotype is one base distant, so this may be a read error. The V call is TRBV4-2, the J call TRBJ2-6; maybe TRBD2 (7 bases). The CDR3 is 16 amino acids. Germline V CDR1 and CDR2: LGHNA, YNFKEQ. For the CDR3, the DNA is TGTGCCGGCAGCCAAGAGGGGGGGGCTGGGGCCAACGTCCTGACTTTC. Translation: CAGSQEGGAGANVLTF.

This clone occurred a few times. The chain couples TRBV6-6 to TRBJ2-3; perhaps TRBD2 as D (6 bases). Germline V CDR1 and CDR2: MNHNY, SVGAGI (reference sequence). CDR3 length: 16 amino acids. The ends were cut back, 5 bases at V and 0 bases at J, with 15 bases in the middle. The DNA of the CDR3 is TGTGCCAGCAGTGTAGGGACTTCCTCTAGCACAGATACGCAGTATTTT. Protein: CASSVGTSSSTDTQYF.

The chain carries TRBV5-1 and TRBJ1-3; TRBD1 is a possible D gene (6 bases). The CDR3 is made up of 16 amino acids. Germline V CDR1 and CDR2: SGHRS, YFSETQ. Trimming stripped 2 bases from V and 4 bases from J, with 16 bases between. The CDR3 here is CASSFAEGVRGNTIYF. CDR3 DNA sequence: TGCGCCAGCAGCTTCGCCGAGGGGGTACGAGGAAACACCATATATTTT.

V and J are TRBV7-2 and TRBJ2-2; 8 nucleotides line up with TRBD2. Losses at the gene ends were 3 bases for V and 4 bases for J; bases not matched to a gene: 4. CDR1 and CDR2 from the germline V gene are SGHTA and FQGNSA. This CDR3 contains 15 residues. In DNA form, the CDR3 reads TGTGCCAGCAGCTTTACTAGCGGAGTCACCGGGGAGCTGTTTTTT. Its protein product is CASSFTSGVTGELFF.

The chain has TRBV4-3 and TRBJ2-7; D ambiguous. The germline gives CDR1 LGHNA, CDR2 YSLEER. This CDR3 has 15 residues. Trimming took 4 bases from V and 5 from J, leaving 18 bases between them. CDR3 protein: CASSRDHFLPNEQYF. For the CDR3, the DNA is TGCGCCAGCAGCCGAGACCACTTCCTCCCTAACGAGCAGTACTTC.

The chain employs TRBV29-1 and TRBJ2-7; 10 bases align to TRBD2. The V and J ends lost 7 bases and 6 bases, in that order; junction bases with no gene match: 9. Per germline, CDR1 SQVTM and CDR2 ANQGSEA. The CDR3 extends over 13 amino acids. The CDR3 region has the DNA TGCAGCGCCACGGGAGCTAGCGGGGGCGAGCAGTACTTC. Translating it yields CSATGASGGEQYF.

This clone turned up a few times. This rearrangement joins TRBV7-9 to TRBJ1-1; the D gene is possibly TRBD1 (5 bases). The CDR3 covers 14 residues. Germline CDR1 SEHNR, CDR2 FQNEAQ (reference sequence). Trimming cost V 5 bases and J 2 bases, with 12 bases left between them. The CDR3 nucleotides read TGTGCCAGCAGCCTGAAGACAGAAAACACTGAAGCTTTCTTT. Translated, it gives CASSLKTENTEAFF. Variable domain in full (rest from reference TRBV7-9 and TRBJ1-1): DTGVSQNPRHKITKRGQNVTFRCDPISEHNRLYWYRQTLGQGPEFLTYFQNEAQLEKSRLLSDRFSAERPKGSFSTLEIQRTEQGDSAMYLCASSLKTENTEAFFGQGTRLTVV.

The chain combines TRBV25-1 with TRBJ2-3, with D tentatively TRBD1 (5 bases). Between the trimmed V and J ends, which lost 5 bases and 2 bases, there was a span of 11 bases. Germline V gene lookup returns CDR1 MGHDK and CDR2 SYGVNS. The CDR3 runs 14 residues. As DNA, the CDR3 is TGTGCCAGCAGTCACAGGTGGTACACAGATACGCAGTATTTT. It is translated as CASSHRWYTDTQYF.

The rearrangement joins TRBV11-2 to TRBJ1-1, with 7 positions matching TRBD1. CDR1 is SGHAT and CDR2 is FQNNGV in the germline V gene. The CDR3 has 16 amino acids. V trimming: 5 bases; J trimming: 5 bases; junction bases outside the gene matches: 14. In DNA form, the CDR3 reads TGTGCCAGCAGCCCCCGGAGGCAGGGGGTTGGAACTGAAGCTTTCTTT. Translation: CASSPRRQGVGTEAFF. The complete variable domain, with remaining parts taken from reference TRBV11-2 and TRBJ1-1, reads EAGVAQSPRYKIIEKRQSVAFWCNPISGHATLYWYQQILGQGPKLLIQFQNNGVVDDSQLPKDRFSAERLKGVDSTLKIQPAKLEDSAVYLCASSPRRQGVGTEAFFGQGTRLTVV.

The chain is built from TRBV28 and TRBJ2-7; the match to TRBD2 covers 9 bases. Germline loops: CDR1 MDHEN, CDR2 SYDVKM. CDR3 size: 15 residues. The trim removed 7 bases at V and 6 bases at J, leaving 13 bases unmatched. This CDR3 is CASTPWGGRAPEQYF. The CDR3 DNA is TGTGCCAGCACCCCCTGGGGCGGGAGGGCCCCCGAGCAGTACTTC.

V gene TRBV5-1 combines with J gene TRBJ2-2, with D unclear. V lost 2 bases, J lost 1 base, and 3 bases lay in between. CDR1 is SGHRS and CDR2 is YFSETQ in the germline V gene. The CDR3 consists of 13 residues. CDR3 amino acids: CASSFLNTGELFF. Written as DNA, the CDR3 is TGCGCCAGCAGCTTCTTGAACACCGGGGAGCTGTTTTTT.

The chain is built from TRBV7-9 and TRBJ2-3; a possible D gene is TRBD1 (6 bases). The CDR3 loop spans 15 amino acids. Germline V gene sequence: CDR1 SEHNR, CDR2 FQNEAQ (reference sequence). V lost 6 bases, J lost 0 bases, and 13 bases lay in between. CDR3 loop: CASSNRDTSTDTQYF. DNA of the CDR3: TGTGCCAGCAGTAACCGGGACACGAGCACAGATACGCAGTATTTT.